Below, one T cell receptor beta chain is given with its context. This entry is derived from a study of blood T cell repertoires in COVID-19. Study as a whole: T cells, B-cell-depleted T cells, or PBMCs supplied cDNA or gDNA.

In the original processing: Cell counts per sample came from amplifying reference gene primers. TCRdb's copy holds only in-frame clones and misses some; the assay was immunoSEQ multiplex PCR. That table supplies the V and J calls and clone size; D and trimming were determined from the DNA. The data hold roughly 160,000 clones, with around 84% observed a single time. A Seattle source enrolled patients during active infection and followed them longitudinally. V lost 0 bases and J lost 4, with 9 bases in between. Germline CDR1 and CDR2: MNHEY and SVGEGT. The CDR3 runs 14 residues. The material sequenced was peripheral blood. The receptor was derived from a man between 60 and 70 years old with COVID-19, enrolled during active disease. The gene calls are TRBV6-2 or TRBV6-3 and TRBJ2-5; maybe TRBD1 (6 bases). The DNA of the CDR3 is TGTGCCAGCAGTTACTCGGACAGCGTAGAGACCCAGTACTTC. Encoded protein: CASSYSDSVETQYF.